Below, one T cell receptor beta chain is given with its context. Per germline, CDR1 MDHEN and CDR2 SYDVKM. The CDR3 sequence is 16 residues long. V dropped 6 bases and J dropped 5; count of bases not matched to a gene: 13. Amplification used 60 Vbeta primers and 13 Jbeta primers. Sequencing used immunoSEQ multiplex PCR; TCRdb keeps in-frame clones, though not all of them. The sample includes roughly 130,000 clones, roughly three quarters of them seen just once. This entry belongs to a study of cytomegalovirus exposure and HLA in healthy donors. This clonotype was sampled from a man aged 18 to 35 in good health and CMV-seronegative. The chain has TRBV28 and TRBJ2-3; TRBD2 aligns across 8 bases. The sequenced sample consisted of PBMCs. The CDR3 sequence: CASSQGGGSGRDTQYF. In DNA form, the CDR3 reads TGTGCCAGCAGCCAAGGGGGTGGGAGCGGGAGAGATACGCAGTATTTT.